This T cell receptor (beta chain) was sequenced during a study of T cell repertoires in cytomegalovirus infection. About the research overall: Through public TCR beta signatures, both CMV infection and matching HLA type were indicated. Study conclusions and caveats: CMV-specific TCR beta clonotypes restricted by HLA-C were the ones dominating the ex vivo response.

TCRdb passed the reads through MiXCR, listing each CDR3 protein once. The table has around 740,000 distinct CDR3 sequences, 35% to 45% seen once. V shed 7 bases and J 6 bases; nucleotides not matched to a gene: 16. Germline assignment: CDR1 MNHNS and CDR2 SASEGT. This CDR3 spans 16 amino acids. This clonotype was detected a few times. Its antigen remains unknown. This chain links TRBV6-1 with TRBJ2-3; 7 positions agree with TRBD2. The sequenced sample consisted of PBMCs. The TCR was taken from a human donor in good health (CMV status not recorded). Some clones in this sample may be carry-over from other donors' samples. CDR3 nucleotide sequence: TGTGCCAGCAAGTCGAACGGGGGGTCCTTTTCGGATACGCAGTATTTT. Encoded protein: CASKSNGGSFSDTQYF.